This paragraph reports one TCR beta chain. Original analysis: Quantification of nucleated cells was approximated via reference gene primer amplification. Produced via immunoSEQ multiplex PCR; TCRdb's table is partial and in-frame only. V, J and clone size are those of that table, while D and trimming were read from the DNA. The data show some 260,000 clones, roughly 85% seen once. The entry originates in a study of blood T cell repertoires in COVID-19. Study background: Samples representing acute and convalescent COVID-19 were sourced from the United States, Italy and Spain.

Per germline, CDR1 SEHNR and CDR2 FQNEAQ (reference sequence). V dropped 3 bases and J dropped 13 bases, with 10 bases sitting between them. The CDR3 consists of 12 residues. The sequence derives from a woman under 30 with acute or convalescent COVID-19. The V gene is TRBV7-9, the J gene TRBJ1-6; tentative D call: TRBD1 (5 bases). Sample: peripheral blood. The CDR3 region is CASSFREGPLHF. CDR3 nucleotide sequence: TGTGCCAGCAGCTTCAGGGAAGGCCCCCTCCACTTT.